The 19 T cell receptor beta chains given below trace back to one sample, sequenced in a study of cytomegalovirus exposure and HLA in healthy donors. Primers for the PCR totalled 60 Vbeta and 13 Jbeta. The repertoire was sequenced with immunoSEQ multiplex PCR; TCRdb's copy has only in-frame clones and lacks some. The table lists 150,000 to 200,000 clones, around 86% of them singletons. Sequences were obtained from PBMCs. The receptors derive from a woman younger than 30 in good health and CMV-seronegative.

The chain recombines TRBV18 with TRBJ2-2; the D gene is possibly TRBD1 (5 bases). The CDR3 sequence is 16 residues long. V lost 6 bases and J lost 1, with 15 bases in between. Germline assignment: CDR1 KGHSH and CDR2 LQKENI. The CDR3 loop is CASSRGHPVNTGELFF. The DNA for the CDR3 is TGTGCCAGCTCCCGAGGACACCCAGTGAACACCGGGGAGCTGTTTTTT.

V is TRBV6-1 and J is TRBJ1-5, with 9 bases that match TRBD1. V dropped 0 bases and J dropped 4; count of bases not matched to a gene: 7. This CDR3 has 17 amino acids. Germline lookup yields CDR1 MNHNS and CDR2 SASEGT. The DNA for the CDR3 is TGTGCCAGCAGTGAAGCGCGGGGACAGGGAGCGAATCAGCCCCAGCATTTT. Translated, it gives CASSEARGQGANQPQHF.

CDR3 residues: CASSQLGGCNQPQHF. The CDR3 DNA sequence: TGCGCCAGCAGTCAGTTGGGGGGGTGCAATCAGCCCCAGCATTTT. V is TRBV23-1 and J is TRBJ1-5, with a possible D match to TRBD1 (5 bases). TRBV23-1 is given ORF status, its function remaining uncertain. V gave up 3 bases and J gave up 2 bases, with 11 bases separating them. The CDR3 is 15 residues long.

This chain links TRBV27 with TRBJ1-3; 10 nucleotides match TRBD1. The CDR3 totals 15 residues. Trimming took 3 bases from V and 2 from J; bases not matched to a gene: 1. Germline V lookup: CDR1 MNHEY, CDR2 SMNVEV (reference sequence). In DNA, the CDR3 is TGTGCCAGCAGTTTCGGACAGGGGGCTGGAAACACCATATATTTT. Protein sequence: CASSFGQGAGNTIYF.

The CDR3 DNA sequence: TGTGCCAGCAGCTTAGGGGGGGGACCCTATGGCTACACCTTC. This translates into CASSLGGGPYGYTF. V is TRBV7-8 and J is TRBJ1-2, with D perhaps matching TRBD1 (5 bases). The CDR3 sequence is 14 residues long. V lost 1 base and J 4 bases, leaving 10 bases between the germline ends. Looked up from germline, CDR1 is SGHVS and CDR2 is FQNEAQ.

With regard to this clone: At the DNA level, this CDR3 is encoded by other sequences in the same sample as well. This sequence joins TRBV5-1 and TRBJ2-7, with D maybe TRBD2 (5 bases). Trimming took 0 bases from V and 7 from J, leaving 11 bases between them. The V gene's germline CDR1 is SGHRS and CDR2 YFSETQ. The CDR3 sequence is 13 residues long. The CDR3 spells CASSLGAGGEQYF. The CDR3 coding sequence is TGCGCCAGCAGCTTGGGGGCAGGCGGGGAGCAGTACTTC.

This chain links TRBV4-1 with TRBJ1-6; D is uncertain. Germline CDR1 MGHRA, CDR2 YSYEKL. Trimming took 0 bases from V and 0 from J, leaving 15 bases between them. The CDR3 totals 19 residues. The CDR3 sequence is CASSQDRSGLSSYNSPLHF. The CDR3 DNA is TGCGCCAGCAGCCAAGATCGTAGCGGACTGAGCTCCTATAATTCACCCCTCCACTTT.

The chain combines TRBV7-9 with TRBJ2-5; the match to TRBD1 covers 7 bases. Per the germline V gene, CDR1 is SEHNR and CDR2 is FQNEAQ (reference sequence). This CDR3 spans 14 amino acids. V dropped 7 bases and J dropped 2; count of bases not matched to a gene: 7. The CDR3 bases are TGTGCCAGCAACCTCGGGACAGTACAAGAGACCCAGTACTTC. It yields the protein CASNLGTVQETQYF.

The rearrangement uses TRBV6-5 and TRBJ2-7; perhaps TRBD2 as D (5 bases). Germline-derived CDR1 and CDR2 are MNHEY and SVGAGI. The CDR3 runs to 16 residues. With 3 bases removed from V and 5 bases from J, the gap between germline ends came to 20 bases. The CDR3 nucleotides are TGTGCCAGCAGTTATTCGGACGGACTTCCGGCTCACGAGCAGTACTTC. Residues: CASSYSDGLPAHEQYF.

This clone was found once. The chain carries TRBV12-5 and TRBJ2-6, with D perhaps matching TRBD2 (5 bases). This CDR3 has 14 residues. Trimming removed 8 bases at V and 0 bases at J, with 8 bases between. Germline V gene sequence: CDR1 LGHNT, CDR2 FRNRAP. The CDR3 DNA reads TGTGCTAGTTTAGCGAACTCTGGGGCCAACGTCCTGACTTTC. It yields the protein CASLANSGANVLTF.

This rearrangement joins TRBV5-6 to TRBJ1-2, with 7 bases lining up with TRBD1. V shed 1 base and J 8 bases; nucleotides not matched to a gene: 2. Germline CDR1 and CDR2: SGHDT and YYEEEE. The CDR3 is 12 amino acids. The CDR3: CASSLTGEGYTF. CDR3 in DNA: TGTGCCAGCAGCTTGACAGGGGAGGGCTACACCTTC.

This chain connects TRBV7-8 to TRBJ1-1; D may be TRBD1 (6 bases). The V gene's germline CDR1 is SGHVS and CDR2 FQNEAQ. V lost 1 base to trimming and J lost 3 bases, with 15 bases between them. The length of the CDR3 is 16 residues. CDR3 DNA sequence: TGTGCCAGCAGCTTAGAACTCGCAGGGGACGACACTGAAGCTTTCTTT. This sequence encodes CASSLELAGDDTEAFF.

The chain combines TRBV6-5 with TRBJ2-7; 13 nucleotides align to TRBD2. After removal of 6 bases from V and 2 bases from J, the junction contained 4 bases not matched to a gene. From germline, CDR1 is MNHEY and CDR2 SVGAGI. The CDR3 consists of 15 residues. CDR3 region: CASSSGTSGTYEQYF. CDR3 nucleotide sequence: TGTGCCAGCAGCAGCGGGACTAGCGGGACCTACGAGCAGTACTTC.

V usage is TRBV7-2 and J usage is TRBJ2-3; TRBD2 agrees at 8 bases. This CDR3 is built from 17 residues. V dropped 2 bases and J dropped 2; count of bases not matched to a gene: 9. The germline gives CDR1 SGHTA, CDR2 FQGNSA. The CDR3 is CASSLSGRGAFTDTQYF. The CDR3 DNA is TGTGCCAGCAGCTTAAGTGGGCGGGGGGCCTTCACAGATACGCAGTATTTT.

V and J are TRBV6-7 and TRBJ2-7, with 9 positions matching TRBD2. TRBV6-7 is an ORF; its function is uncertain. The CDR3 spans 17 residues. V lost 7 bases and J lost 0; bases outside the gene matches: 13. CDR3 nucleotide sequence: TGTGCCAGCAAAAGGGGGAGCGGGAGGAGGGACTCCTACGAGCAGTACTTC. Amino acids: CASKRGSGRRDSYEQYF.

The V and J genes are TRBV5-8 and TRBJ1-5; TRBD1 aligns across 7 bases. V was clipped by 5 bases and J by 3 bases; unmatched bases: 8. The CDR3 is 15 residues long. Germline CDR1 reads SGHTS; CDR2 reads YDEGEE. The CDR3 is CASSTSGQINQPQHF. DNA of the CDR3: TGTGCCAGCAGTACCTCGGGACAGATCAATCAGCCCCAGCATTTT.

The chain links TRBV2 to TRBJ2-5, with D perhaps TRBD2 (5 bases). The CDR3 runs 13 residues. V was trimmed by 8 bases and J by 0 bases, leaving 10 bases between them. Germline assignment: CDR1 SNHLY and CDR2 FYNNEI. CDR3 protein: CASQADYQETQYF. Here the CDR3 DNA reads TGTGCCAGCCAAGCGGACTACCAAGAGACCCAGTACTTC.

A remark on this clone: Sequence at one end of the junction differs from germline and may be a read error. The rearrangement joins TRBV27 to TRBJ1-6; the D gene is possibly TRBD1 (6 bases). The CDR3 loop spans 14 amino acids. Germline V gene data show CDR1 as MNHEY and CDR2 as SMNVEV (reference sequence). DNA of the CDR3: TGTGCCGGCAGTTTCATAGGACAGAATTCACCCCTCCACTTT. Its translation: CAGSFIGQNSPLHF.

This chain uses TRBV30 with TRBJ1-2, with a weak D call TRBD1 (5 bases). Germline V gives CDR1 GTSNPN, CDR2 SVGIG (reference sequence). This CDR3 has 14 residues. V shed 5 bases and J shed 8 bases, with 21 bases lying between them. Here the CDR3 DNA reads TGTGCCTGGCCTGAGCTAGGGGCCAGCTTAGGCTACACCTTC. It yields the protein CAWPELGASLGYTF.